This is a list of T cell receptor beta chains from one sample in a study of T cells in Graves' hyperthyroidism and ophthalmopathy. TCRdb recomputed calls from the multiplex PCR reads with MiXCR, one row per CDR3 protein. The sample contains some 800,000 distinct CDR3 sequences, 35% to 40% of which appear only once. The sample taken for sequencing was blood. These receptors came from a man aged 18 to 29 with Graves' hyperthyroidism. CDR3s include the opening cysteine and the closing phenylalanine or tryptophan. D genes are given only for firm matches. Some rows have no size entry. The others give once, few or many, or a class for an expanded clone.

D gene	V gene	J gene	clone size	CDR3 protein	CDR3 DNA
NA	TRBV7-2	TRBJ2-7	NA	CASSPPEGSITGEQYF	TGTGCCAGCAGCCCACCTGAGGGGTCCATCACCGGGGAGCAGTACTTC
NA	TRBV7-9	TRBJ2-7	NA	CASSQDWQTYHSYEQYF	TGCGCCAGCAGCCAAGATTGGCAGACATACCATTCCTACGAGCAGTACTTC
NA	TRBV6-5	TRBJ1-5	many	CASSYGRYSNQPQHF	TGTGCCAGCAGTTACGGCAGGTATAGCAATCAGCCCCAGCATTTT
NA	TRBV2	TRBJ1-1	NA	CASSYLGSNTEAFF	TGTGCCAGCAGTTACTTAGGGAGCAACACTGAAGCTTTCTTT
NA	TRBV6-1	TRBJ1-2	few	CASSEASRANYGYTF	TGTGCCAGCAGTGAAGCCAGTCGAGCTAACTATGGCTACACCTTC
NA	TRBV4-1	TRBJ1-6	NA	CASSQVLNSPLHF	TGCGCCAGCAGCCAAGTTCTAAATTCACCCCTCCACTTT
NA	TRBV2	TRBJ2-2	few	CASTRSSFSTGELFF	TGTGCCAGCACGAGGTCCTCTTTCAGCACCGGGGAGCTGTTTTTT
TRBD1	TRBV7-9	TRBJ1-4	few	CASSLPGQGDEKLFF	TGTGCCAGCAGCCTACCGGGACAGGGGGATGAAAAACTGTTTTTT
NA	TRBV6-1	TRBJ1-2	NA	CASSEDWGTNGGYTF	TGTGCCAGCAGTGAAGATTGGGGGACAAACGGTGGCTACACCTTC
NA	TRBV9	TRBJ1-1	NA	CASSGTTSEGGYTEAFF	TGTGCCAGCAGCGGAACAACTTCCGAGGGGGGCTACACTGAAGCTTTCTTT
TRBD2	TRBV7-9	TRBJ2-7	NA	CASTPPSGDLREQYF	TGTGCCAGCACCCCCCCTAGCGGGGACTTACGCGAGCAGTACTTC
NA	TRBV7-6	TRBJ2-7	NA	CASSLASQRERNEQYF	TGTGCCAGCAGCTTAGCGTCTCAACGGGAGCGGAATGAGCAGTACTTC
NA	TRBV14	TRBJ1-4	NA	CASSQVGARFNEKLFF	TGTGCCAGCAGCCAAGTCGGAGCCCGATTTAATGAAAAACTGTTTTTT
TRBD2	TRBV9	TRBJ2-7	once	CASSLGTSGLEQYF	TGTGCCAGCAGCCTCGGGACTAGCGGGCTAGAGCAGTACTTC
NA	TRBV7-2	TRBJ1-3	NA	CASSPWGMTGNTIYF	TGTGCCAGCAGCCCTTGGGGTATGACTGGAAACACCATATATTTT
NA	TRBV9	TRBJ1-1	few	CATTTEAFF	TGTGCCACCACCACTGAAGCTTTCTTT
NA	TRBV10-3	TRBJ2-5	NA	CASSSTAGTQETQYF	TGTGCCAGCAGTTCCACGGCCGGGACCCAAGAGACCCAGTACTTC
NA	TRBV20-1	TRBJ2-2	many	CSAPPHGLSGGELFF	TGCAGTGCTCCTCCACACGGGCTCTCTGGCGGGGAGCTGTTTTTT
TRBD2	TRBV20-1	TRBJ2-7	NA	CSAANSGLAGFSSYEQYF	TGCAGTGCTGCTAACTCGGGACTAGCGGGCTTTAGCTCCTACGAGCAGTACTTC
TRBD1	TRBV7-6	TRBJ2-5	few	CASSLTGPDYQETQYF	TGTGCCAGCAGCTTGACAGGGCCGGACTACCAAGAGACCCAGTACTTC
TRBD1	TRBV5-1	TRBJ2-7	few	CASSLGQDGYEQYF	TGCGCCAGCAGTCTCGGACAGGATGGGTACGAGCAGTACTTC
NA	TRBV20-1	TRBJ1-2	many	CSARSQDRSYGYTF	TGCAGTGCTAGATCCCAGGACAGATCCTATGGCTACACCTTC
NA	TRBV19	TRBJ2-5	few	CASSGDFTQETQYF	TGTGCCAGTAGTGGGGACTTCACACAAGAGACCCAGTACTTC
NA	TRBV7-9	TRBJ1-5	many	CASSPGPGRQPQHF	TGTGCCAGCAGCCCCGGCCCTGGAAGGCAGCCCCAGCATTTT
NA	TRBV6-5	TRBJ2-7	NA	CASSSTQGPSNEQYF	TGTGCCAGCAGTTCCACACAGGGCCCAAGTAACGAGCAGTACTTC
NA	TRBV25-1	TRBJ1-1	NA	CASSLPGGRVAEAFF	TGTGCCAGCAGCCTACCAGGCGGGCGGGTAGCTGAAGCTTTCTTT
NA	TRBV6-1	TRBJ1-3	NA	CASSRGAAGYTIYF	TGTGCCAGCAGTCGCGGGGCGGCAGGATACACCATATATTTT
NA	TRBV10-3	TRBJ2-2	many	CAINQNGELFF	TGTGCCATCAATCAGAACGGGGAGCTGTTTTTT
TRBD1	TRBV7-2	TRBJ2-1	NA	CASSGQGGNEQFF	TGTGCCAGCAGCGGACAGGGGGGGAATGAGCAGTTCTTC
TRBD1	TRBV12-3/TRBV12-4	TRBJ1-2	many	CASSLRGPGYTF	TGTGCCAGCAGTCTTAGGGGGCCAGGCTACACCTTC
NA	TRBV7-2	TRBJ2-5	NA	CASSRSGPAGETQYF	TGTGCCAGCAGCCGCTCGGGGCCGGCGGGGGAGACCCAGTACTTC